Listed below are T cell receptor beta chains from one sample, sequenced in a study of PD-1 blockade in classical Hodgkin lymphoma. TCRdb keeps only in-frame clones here, not all; method: immunoSEQ multiplex PCR. The table lists around 40,000 clones, around 80% of them singletons, with roughly 13% in the top ten. The specimen was peripheral blood mononuclear cells (PBMCs), collected at baseline. These receptors were obtained from a human donor with classical Hodgkin lymphoma. Both conserved end residues are part of each CDR3. The D gene is left open where the match is weak. Size values are once, few and many counts, or a class for expanded clones, and some rows have none.

J gene	D gene	clone size	V gene	CDR3 DNA	CDR3 protein
TRBJ2-5	-	-	TRBV11-2	TGTGCCAGCAGCCACCTAGGGGTGGCGGAGACCCAGTACTTC	CASSHLGVAETQYF
TRBJ1-5	-	-	TRBV2	TGTGCCAGCAGGGCGGACACAACTTATCAGCCCCAGCATTTT	CASRADTTYQPQHF
TRBJ2-3	-	-	TRBV6-6	TGTGCCAGCAGACCTAACCCATCAACAGATACGCAGTATTTT	CASRPNPSTDTQYF
TRBJ2-5	TRBD1	-	TRBV6-6	TGTGCCACCGGACAGGACCTCTTGGAGACCCAGTACTTC	CATGQDLLETQYF
TRBJ1-2	TRBD1	few	TRBV9	TGTGCCAGCAGCGTAGCTCCGAGACAGGGGGAGAACTATGGCTACACCTTC	CASSVAPRQGENYGYTF
TRBJ2-5	TRBD2	-	TRBV9	TGTGCCAGCGGGTTATCGGGGGGGCCAGGAGAGCAGTACTTC	CASGLSGGPGEQYF
TRBJ1-1	-	-	TRBV2	TGTGCCAGCTCACTAGCCGGGACATCGGGGAACACTGAAGCTTTCTTT	CASSLAGTSGNTEAFF
TRBJ2-2	-	once	TRBV27	TGTGCCAGCAGTTTGTTTCCAGGGGGGATAGGGGAGCTGTTTTTT	CASSLFPGGIGELFF
TRBJ1-4	-	-	TRBV15	TGTGCCACCAGCGAGGACGCCAATAATGAAAAACTGTTTTTT	CATSEDANNEKLFF
TRBJ2-1	-	-	TRBV7-9	TGTGCCAGCAGCTTAGTCGACGGGTCTCACTCCTACAATGAGCAGTTCTTC	CASSLVDGSHSYNEQFF
TRBJ2-3	-	-	TRBV29-1	TGCAGCGTTGACAGGGATGGCACAGATACGCAGTATTTT	CSVDRDGTDTQYF
TRBJ2-7	-	-	TRBV4-3	TGCGCCAGCAGCCATTCCGCTGGACGGAGCTACGAGCAGTACTTC	CASSHSAGRSYEQYF
TRBJ1-3	-	once	TRBV25-1	TGTGCCAGCAGTCCCCAGAACACTGGAAACACCATATATTTT	CASSPQNTGNTIYF
TRBJ1-1	-	-	TRBV10-3	TGTGCCATCACAGCAGACTACGGGACACTGAACACTGAAGCTTTCTTT	CAITADYGTLNTEAFF
TRBJ2-5	-	-	TRBV9	TGTGCCAGCAGCGTAGACAGGTGGGGCGAGACCCAGTACTTC	CASSVDRWGETQYF
TRBJ1-2	-	-	TRBV5-5	TGTGCCAGCAGCCCATGGCCACAGGCAGCCTATGGCTACACCTTC	CASSPWPQAAYGYTF
TRBJ2-1	-	medium-sized	TRBV5-4	TGTGCCAGCAGACCCCAGATTGGGGTGAATGAGCAGTTCTTC	CASRPQIGVNEQFF
TRBJ1-2	-	-	TRBV4-3	TGCGCCAGCAGCCAAGATCTAGGGCTGGGCTATGGCTACACCTTC	CASSQDLGLGYGYTF
TRBJ1-2	-	-	TRBV28	TGTGCCAGCGTGGAGGTTGGGACACCCAGTGGAGGCTACACCTTC	CASVEVGTPSGGYTF
TRBJ1-1	-	-	TRBV7-6	TGTGCCAGCAGCTGGACAGCAAACACTGAAGCTTTCTTT	CASSWTANTEAFF
TRBJ2-5	-	-	TRBV7-7	TGTGCCAGCAGCGAGTCTCTAGGAGAGACCCAGTACTTC	CASSESLGETQYF
TRBJ1-1	TRBD1	-	TRBV15	TGTGCCACCAGCAGTGCTGGGACAGGGGGCGCCTTGAACACTGAAGCTTTCTTT	CATSSAGTGGALNTEAFF
TRBJ2-1	-	-	TRBV7-9	TGTGCCAGCAGCTTAGGTGATCTGTCCTACAATGAGCAGTTCTTC	CASSLGDLSYNEQFF
TRBJ1-5	TRBD1	-	TRBV2	TGTGCCAGCAGCCTCTTCGGGACAGGGAATCAGCCCCAGCATTTT	CASSLFGTGNQPQHF
TRBJ2-5	TRBD2	-	TRBV5-8	TGTGCCAGCAGCTTGGGACTAGCGGGCAGTGAGACCCAGTACTTC	CASSLGLAGSETQYF
TRBJ2-1	-	-	TRBV9	TGTGCCAGCAGCGTTTCCAATGAGCAGTTCTTC	CASSVSNEQFF
TRBJ2-7	TRBD2	-	TRBV13	TGTGCCAGCAGCTCTTGGTTAGCGGGGAACCCCTACGAGCAGTACTTC	CASSSWLAGNPYEQYF
TRBJ2-3	-	-	TRBV5-1	TGCGCCAGCAGCTTGGGTATCAGTGATACGCAGTATTTT	CASSLGISDTQYF
TRBJ2-1	-	-	TRBV4-1	TGCGCCAGCAGCCAAGTCGATATGGGTCTCGCGTCCTACAATGAGCAGTTCTTC	CASSQVDMGLASYNEQFF
TRBJ1-1	TRBD1	-	TRBV27	TGTGCCAGCACCCTGACAGGGTCCAACACTGAAGCTTTCTTT	CASTLTGSNTEAFF
TRBJ1-4	TRBD1	-	TRBV2	TGTGCCAGCAGACGACAGGGGGCCGTACTCGGTCAGAAACTGTTTTTT	CASRRQGAVLGQKLFF
TRBJ2-7	-	-	TRBV7-9	TGTGCCAGCAGCCCACCGTTGGATCACGAGCAGTACTTC	CASSPPLDHEQYF
TRBJ1-1	-	-	TRBV4-1	TGCGCCAGCAGCTCACGAGGGAGGGTTGAAGCTTTCTTT	CASSSRGRVEAFF
TRBJ2-1	TRBD1	-	TRBV29-1	TGCAGCTCGGGACAGGGGGCCAATGAGCAGTTCTTC	CSSGQGANEQFF
TRBJ2-1	-	-	TRBV4-3	TGCGCCAGCAGCCAAGATCGGAGCAGGGCCTCCTACAATGAGCAGTTCTTC	CASSQDRSRASYNEQFF
TRBJ2-7	-	-	TRBV30	TGTGCCTGGAGTGTACTCCCTCAGCCCTACGAGCAGTACTTC	CAWSVLPQPYEQYF
TRBJ2-1	-	-	TRBV13	TGTGCCAGCAGCTTACCCGACAATGAGCAGTTCTTC	CASSLPDNEQFF
TRBJ1-6	-	-	TRBV7-9	TGTGCCAGCAGCTTAGCGGACTTTCCTAACCTCCACTTT	CASSLADFPNLHF
TRBJ1-1	-	-	TRBV6-5	TGTGCCAGCAGTTCGGCGAACACTGAAGCTTTCTTT	CASSSANTEAFF
TRBJ2-1	TRBD2	-	TRBV9	TGTGCCAGCAGCGTCGGGACTAGCGAAGCCAATGAGCAGTTCTTC	CASSVGTSEANEQFF
TRBJ1-1	-	-	TRBV19	TGTGCCAGTAGTATCCCAGTTGGAGGGAAGAGAGCCACTGAAGCTTTCTTT	CASSIPVGGKRATEAFF
TRBJ2-7	-	-	TRBV27	TGTGCCAGCAGCTCCGCAGGGGGGGCCTACGAGCAGTACTTC	CASSSAGGAYEQYF
TRBJ2-2	-	-	TRBV7-9	TGTGCCAGCAGCTTAGTGGGACAAATCACCGGGGAGCTGTTTTTT	CASSLVGQITGELFF
TRBJ2-7	TRBD2	once	TRBV5-5	TGTGCCAGCAGCTCTAGCGGTCCTGGGGCCTACGAGCAGTACTTC	CASSSSGPGAYEQYF
TRBJ2-6	-	-	TRBV10-3	TGTGCCATCAGTGAAGGAGGAGGAGGGGCCAACGTCCTGACTTTC	CAISEGGGGANVLTF
TRBJ1-2	-	-	TRBV4-3	TGCGCCAGCAGCCAAGACCTTGGTTTTAACTATGGCTACACCTTC	CASSQDLGFNYGYTF
TRBJ2-2	-	-	TRBV7-2	TGTGCCAGCAGCACCCTTTCGGGCGGGGAGCTGTTTTTT	CASSTLSGGELFF
TRBJ2-3	-	-	TRBV19	TGTGCCAGTAGTATTCCAGCCGGGGGACGCGCAGATACGCAGTATTTT	CASSIPAGGRADTQYF